This is a list of T cell receptor beta chains from one sample in a study of graft-versus-host responses after intestinal transplantation. These receptors have no known antigen. The protocol was immunoSEQ multiplex PCR, while the TCRdb copy is restricted to in-frame clones and leaves out a portion. The data show about 41,000 clones, approximately 95% seen once. This material consisted of unstimulated CD8+ T cells sorted from spleen or lymph node cells, taken before transplant. The receptors were gathered from a human donor who was the organ donor for an intestinal transplant. CDR3s include the opening cysteine and the closing phenylalanine or tryptophan. A D gene is named only where the DNA matches it firmly. Size is stated for part of the rows, as once, few or many counts, or as a class when the clone is expanded.

DNA,CDR3,V,J,D,size
TGTGCCACCAGCAGTGAGCGGACAGGGTGGGACGAGCAGTACTTC,CATSSERTGWDEQYF,TRBV15,TRBJ2-7,TRBD1,few
TGTGCCAGCAGCCAAGGGGGACTAGCGGGACAAGAGACCCAGTACTTC,CASSQGGLAGQETQYF,TRBV4-2,TRBJ2-5,TRBD2,NA
TGTGCCAGCAGCTCGTCCCGGGCTCGTTATTCACCCCTCCACTTT,CASSSSRARYSPLHF,TRBV6-8,TRBJ1-6,NA,once
TGTGCCAGCAGCTTTGGACAGGGCCATCATTCACCCCTCCACTTT,CASSFGQGHHSPLHF,TRBV5-4,TRBJ1-6,TRBD1,NA
TGTGCCAGCAGCTTTTCAGTGATTTCCTACGAGCAGTACTTC,CASSFSVISYEQYF,TRBV7-8,TRBJ2-7,NA,NA
TGTGCCAGCTCACCTCCAGGGGTGGCTGGCTACACCTTC,CASSPPGVAGYTF,TRBV18,TRBJ1-2,NA,NA
TGTGCCATCAGTGAGCGCCCTTTGATGCGGAAGGGTGAGACCCAGTACTTC,CAISERPLMRKGETQYF,TRBV10-3,TRBJ2-5,NA,NA
TGTGCCAGCTCGATCCGGGGACAGGGAAGAGATACGCAGTATTTT,CASSIRGQGRDTQYF,TRBV18,TRBJ2-3,TRBD1,NA
TGTGCCAGCAGCCCCGACAGGAGCTCTGGAAACACCATATATTTT,CASSPDRSSGNTIYF,TRBV5-6,TRBJ1-3,NA,NA
TGTGCCAGCAGTGTCGGGGTAAACAATGAGCAGTTCTTC,CASSVGVNNEQFF,TRBV27,TRBJ2-1,NA,NA
TGTGCCAGCAGTTACTCCCGGGGCGCAAACACAGATACGCAGTATTTT,CASSYSRGANTDTQYF,TRBV6-6,TRBJ2-3,NA,NA
TGTGCCAGCAGCTTGAAGGTGGGGGGGTCGGGAGATACGCAGTATTTT,CASSLKVGGSGDTQYF,TRBV5-4,TRBJ2-3,TRBD2,NA
TGCAGCGTAGGGGACAGGGGGAATGAGCAGTTCTTC,CSVGDRGNEQFF,TRBV29-1,TRBJ2-1,TRBD1,NA
TGTGCCAGCAGCCAGGGCTCCTACGAGCAGTACTTC,CASSQGSYEQYF,TRBV7-2,TRBJ2-7,NA,NA
TGTGCTAGTGGTTTCGGCAGATACTATGGCTACACCTTC,CASGFGRYYGYTF,TRBV12-5,TRBJ1-2,NA,NA
TGTGCCAGTAGTAAAAACGAGCGGGGGGTTCCGGAGCTGTTTTTT,CASSKNERGVPELFF,TRBV19,TRBJ2-2,TRBD2,NA
TGTGCCACCAGCAGGCCCGGGGACAGCCCCTACGAGCAGTACTTC,CATSRPGDSPYEQYF,TRBV15,TRBJ2-7,TRBD1,NA
TGTGCCAGCAGAGACTATTCCGGTACGCAGTATTTT,CASRDYSGTQYF,TRBV6-5,TRBJ2-3,NA,NA
TGTGCCAGCAGCGAAGACTGGGGACCGAAGGCTGAAGCTTTCTTT,CASSEDWGPKAEAFF,TRBV7-9,TRBJ1-1,NA,NA
TGTGCCAGCAGCATGCTAGCGGGGGGGGTGGCAGATACGCAGTATTTT,CASSMLAGGVADTQYF,TRBV11-2,TRBJ2-3,TRBD2,NA
TGCGCCAGCAGCTTACAATGGCGGACTACCGGGGAGCTGTTTTTT,CASSLQWRTTGELFF,TRBV5-1,TRBJ2-2,NA,once
TGCGCCAGCATGTCAGATACGCAGTATTTT,CASMSDTQYF,TRBV10-2,TRBJ2-3,NA,NA
TGTGCTAGCGACACGCGAGGGCGAGGGAAGTCCTACGAGCAGTACTTC,CASDTRGRGKSYEQYF,TRBV12-5,TRBJ2-7,NA,once
TGTGCCACCAGCAGGAGGGCGGATTCACCCCGCGGTGAGCAGTTCTTC,CATSRRADSPRGEQFF,TRBV15,TRBJ2-1,NA,NA
TGTGCCCCCGGTGGGACTGCGGACATTCAGTACTTC,CAPGGTADIQYF,TRBV27,TRBJ2-4,NA,NA
TGTGCCACCGGGGACCGGGGAGATACGCAGTATTTT,CATGDRGDTQYF,TRBV15,TRBJ2-3,NA,NA
TGTGCCAGCTCACCACCCGCGATCCGGGATCCCTCCTACAATGAGCAGTTCTTC,CASSPPAIRDPSYNEQFF,TRBV18,TRBJ2-1,NA,few
TGTGCCAGCAGCTTCCCGACAGAGAACACTGAAGCTTTCTTT,CASSFPTENTEAFF,TRBV5-6,TRBJ1-1,NA,NA
TGTGCCAGCAGCTTAGTCCCGGACAGATCCTATGGCTACACCTTC,CASSLVPDRSYGYTF,TRBV11-2,TRBJ1-2,NA,NA
TGTGCCAGCAGTGAAATGGGCGGGGCCCAAGAGACCCAGTACTTC,CASSEMGGAQETQYF,TRBV25-1,TRBJ2-5,NA,NA
TGTGCCAGCAGGGATTCAAACCGAAACACCATATATTTT,CASRDSNRNTIYF,TRBV13,TRBJ1-3,NA,NA
TGTGCCAGCAGCTTGGCCTCGGGGAATTCACCCCTCCACTTT,CASSLASGNSPLHF,TRBV5-6,TRBJ1-6,NA,NA
TGTGCCAGCAGTGAAAATCGAAGGTTGGGGGGAGGCTACACCTTC,CASSENRRLGGGYTF,TRBV2,TRBJ1-2,NA,NA
TGCGCCAGCAGCCAAGATTGGGGGGCTGAGGGCAATGAGCAGTTCTTC,CASSQDWGAEGNEQFF,TRBV4-3,TRBJ2-1,NA,NA
TGTGCCAGCAGTACCTACCCGGGACAGGGTAGCAATCAGCCCCAGCATTTT,CASSTYPGQGSNQPQHF,TRBV28,TRBJ1-5,TRBD1,once
TGTGCCAGCAGCGGGGGAAACACCATATATTTT,CASSGGNTIYF,TRBV2,TRBJ1-3,NA,few
TGTGCCAGCAGCTTAGCGCCCGGGACAGCCTATGGCTACACCTTC,CASSLAPGTAYGYTF,TRBV7-8,TRBJ1-2,TRBD1,NA
TGTGCCAGCAGCTTAGAATCTGGGATGGGTGGCTACACCTTC,CASSLESGMGGYTF,TRBV13,TRBJ1-2,NA,NA
TGTGCCAGCAGCCTGAAGTATAAAGTTTGGCAGGGTGACACCGGGGAGCTGTTTTTT,CASSLKYKVWQGDTGELFF,TRBV5-6,TRBJ2-2,NA,NA
TGCGCCAGCAGCCAAGATGTCCCGGGGCTATTCGACGAGCAGTACTTC,CASSQDVPGLFDEQYF,TRBV4-3,TRBJ2-7,NA,NA
TGTGCCAGCAGCTTATTGGCCGGGGAGCTGTTTTTT,CASSLLAGELFF,TRBV7-8,TRBJ2-2,NA,NA
TGTGCCAGCAGCTTAGAGGGCGGGGGGGCCATCGCGGAGCAGTTCTTC,CASSLEGGGAIAEQFF,TRBV7-8,TRBJ2-1,TRBD2,NA
TGCGCCAGCAGCCAAGATTCCAGTCTAGCCAAAAACATTCAGTACTTC,CASSQDSSLAKNIQYF,TRBV4-3,TRBJ2-4,NA,NA
TGTGCCTCTGTGATATGGATCCAGGGCTCCTACGAGCAGTACTTC,CASVIWIQGSYEQYF,TRBV30,TRBJ2-7,NA,NA
TGTGCCAGCAGAGGGGGGTCCTACAATGAGCAGTTCTTC,CASRGGSYNEQFF,TRBV4-2,TRBJ2-1,NA,NA
TGTGCCTCTGAGGATCTACCCTACAATGAGCAGTTCTTC,CASEDLPYNEQFF,TRBV6-1,TRBJ2-1,NA,NA
TGTGCCAGCAGTTTGGGGGGTCCTAGAAACACCATATATTTT,CASSLGGPRNTIYF,TRBV27,TRBJ1-3,NA,once
TGTGCCAGCAGTCCAAGGGGGGCCGGTCTAGAGACCCAGTACTTC,CASSPRGAGLETQYF,TRBV27,TRBJ2-5,NA,NA
TGTGCCAGCAGCTCGGGGCGAGTTGGTGGCGAGCAGTACTTC,CASSSGRVGGEQYF,TRBV7-9,TRBJ2-7,NA,once
TGCGCCAGCAGAATTTACAGGGTGGTCCAGCCCCAGCATTTT,CASRIYRVVQPQHF,TRBV10-1,TRBJ1-5,NA,NA
TGTGCCAGCAGCTTGGACAGGGCGGCTGAAGCTTTCTTT,CASSLDRAAEAFF,TRBV5-6,TRBJ1-1,NA,NA
TGTGCCAGCAGGCTGGACAACTATAATTCACCCCTCCACTTT,CASRLDNYNSPLHF,TRBV7-8,TRBJ1-6,NA,once
TGTGCCAGCAGCCCCGGGTGGCTAGCGGGCACAGATACGCAGTATTTT,CASSPGWLAGTDTQYF,TRBV7-8,TRBJ2-3,TRBD2,NA
TGTGCCAGCAGTGAAGCGCTTCAAGGGGGCGATGGCTACACCTTC,CASSEALQGGDGYTF,TRBV2,TRBJ1-2,TRBD1,NA
TGTGCCAGCAGCCCGGGGTTTCTAGCGGGACCCAATGAGCAGTTCTTC,CASSPGFLAGPNEQFF,TRBV5-4,TRBJ2-1,TRBD2,NA
TGTGCCAGTGGGGAGAACACTGAAGCTTTCTTT,CASGENTEAFF,TRBV19,TRBJ1-1,NA,NA
TGTGCCAGCGCCAGGACTAGCGGCAGCACAGATACGCAGTATTTT,CASARTSGSTDTQYF,TRBV6-4,TRBJ2-3,TRBD2,NA
TGTGCCAGCAGCTTAATAAGGCGGGGGAACCTCAATGAGCAGTTCTTC,CASSLIRRGNLNEQFF,TRBV7-3,TRBJ2-1,TRBD2,NA
TGTGCCAGCAGCTTAGCTACCCCGACAGTCTATGGCTACACCTTC,CASSLATPTVYGYTF,TRBV7-2,TRBJ1-2,NA,NA